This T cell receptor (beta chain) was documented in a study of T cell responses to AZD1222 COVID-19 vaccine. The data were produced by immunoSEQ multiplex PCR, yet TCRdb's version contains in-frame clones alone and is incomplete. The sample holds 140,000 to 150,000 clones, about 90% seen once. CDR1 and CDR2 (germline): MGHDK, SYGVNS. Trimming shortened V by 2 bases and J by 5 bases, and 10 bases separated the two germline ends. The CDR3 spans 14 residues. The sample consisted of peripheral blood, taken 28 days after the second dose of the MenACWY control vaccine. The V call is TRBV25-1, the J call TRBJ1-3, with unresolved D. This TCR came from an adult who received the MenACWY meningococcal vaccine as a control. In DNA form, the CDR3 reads TGTGCCAGCAGTGAACAGTCAGCGAGAAACACCATATATTTT. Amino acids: CASSEQSARNTIYF.